This T cell receptor (beta chain) comes out of a study of cytomegalovirus exposure and HLA in healthy donors. Turning to the study itself: The 110 or so validation repertoires used a platform that matched the one used for the 666 first-cohort repertoires, as a later analysis reported. Findings and limits, study-wide: A few of the chains that were CMV-associated were confirmed in vitro to be specific for CMV antigens. The authors enumerated roughly 160 TCR beta chains as linked to cytomegalovirus.

Method: immunoSEQ multiplex PCR; TCRdb's copy keeps in-frame clones and lacks some. The data contain around 65,000 clones, over 90% of them singletons. Concerning this clone itself: Its antigen is unknown.

This TCR was sampled from a man aged 18 to 29 in good health and CMV-seropositive. Sequenced input: PBMCs.

CDR3 sequence: CASSPGGPYEQYF. As DNA, the CDR3 is TGTGCCAGCAGCCCAGGGGGTCCCTACGAGCAGTACTTC. The chain recombines TRBV5-4 with TRBJ2-7, with 7 bases aligning to TRBD1. The CDR3 extends over 13 amino acids. V shed 4 bases and J 2 bases; nucleotides not matched to a gene: 3. Per germline, CDR1 SGHNT and CDR2 YYREEE (reference sequence).